This TCR beta chain was documented in a study of cytomegalovirus exposure and HLA in healthy donors. The protocol was immunoSEQ multiplex PCR, while the TCRdb copy is restricted to in-frame clones and leaves out a portion. The data show some 120,000 clones, 85% to 90% seen once. About this clone itself: Its antigen is unidentified.

J was trimmed by 8 bases and V by 6 bases; bases with no gene match: 8. In germline, CDR1 is GTSNPN, CDR2 SVGIG (reference sequence). The CDR3 spans 13 residues. Notes on the study in general: Most sequenced TCRs were rare (though some public TCRs occurred in many donors). According to reports, the classifier identified cytomegalovirus status with high specificity and sensitivity.

This receptor was taken from a man aged 30 to 39 in good health and CMV-seronegative. Sequenced material: PBMCs. This chain connects TRBV30 to TRBJ1-4, with TRBD1 identical over 8 bases. CDR3: CACSGGAREKLFF. CDR3 DNA: TGTGCCTGTTCAGGGGGCGCGAGAGAAAAACTGTTTTTT. Full variable domain (rest looked up from reference TRBV30 and TRBJ1-4): SQTIHQWPATLVQPVGSPLSLECTVEGTSNPNLYWYRQAAGRGLQLLFYSVGIGQISSEVPQNLSASRPQDRQFILSSKKLLLSDSGFYLCACSGGAREKLFFGSGTQLSVL.